The present TCR beta chain was sequenced within a study of blood T cell repertoires in COVID-19. Study context: Both acute and convalescent COVID-19 samples were obtained from the United States, Italy and Spain. T cells, B-cell-depleted T cells, or PBMCs supplied cDNA or gDNA.

V was cut by 2 bases and J by 5 bases, with 7 bases left in between. The CDR3 loop spans 12 amino acids. Germline V gene sequence: CDR1 LGHDT, CDR2 YNNKEL (reference sequence). Under the authors' procedure: Cell counts per sample came from amplifying reference gene primers. Sequencing was performed with immunoSEQ multiplex PCR; in TCRdb, only in-frame clones are kept and a portion is missing. V and J calls and clone size follow that table, whereas D and trimming were derived from the DNA. This sample yields around 140,000 clones, of which 81% are seen a single time; approximately 8% belongs to the top ten.

The receptor was derived from a human donor in a cohort sampled during active COVID-19. This rearrangement joins TRBV3-1 (or the pseudogene TRBV3-2) to TRBJ2-7, with unresolved D. Material for sequencing was peripheral blood. The CDR3 is CASSQQSHEQYF. The CDR3 DNA sequence: TGTGCCAGCAGCCAACAATCCCACGAGCAGTACTTC.